Below, 27 T cell receptor beta chains from the same sample are listed, as sequenced in a study of T cell responses to AZD1222 COVID-19 vaccine. Only in-frame clones appear in the TCRdb table, and some are missing; sequencing was by immunoSEQ multiplex PCR. The sample yields 130,000 to 150,000 clones, about 91% seen once. The source material was peripheral blood, sampled 28 days after the second AZD1222 dose. The receptor source for this set is an adult who received the AZD1222 COVID-19 vaccine.

The V and J genes are TRBV30 and TRBJ2-6, with a weak D call TRBD1 (5 bases). V was pared by 4 bases and J by 3 bases, with 7 bases between. CDR1 is GTSNPN, CDR2 SVGIG, per germline (reference sequence). The CDR3 loop spans 13 amino acids. CDR3 DNA sequence: TGTGCCTGGACAGGGTTTGGGGCCAACGTCCTGACTTTC. This gives the protein CAWTGFGANVLTF.

In this sample, this clone turned up once. The V call is TRBV29-1, the J call TRBJ1-2; possible D gene TRBD1, 6 bases. The CDR3 runs to 15 residues. Germline-derived CDR1 and CDR2 are SQVTM and ANQGSEA. Trimming removed 3 bases from V and 0 bases from J, with 14 bases in between. The CDR3 region is CSVDLRGVSNYGYTF. CDR3 bases: TGCAGCGTTGACCTCAGGGGAGTTTCTAACTATGGCTACACCTTC.

This clone was observed at least ten times. The CDR3 nucleotides are TGCGCCAGCAGCCAAGGTTCGGGGCCGAAGAGCTCCTATAATTCACCCCTCCACTTT. Its protein is CASSQGSGPKSSYNSPLHF. The gene calls are TRBV4-3 and TRBJ1-6, with TRBD1 as a possible D gene (5 bases). The CDR3 length is 19 residues. Germline CDR1 and CDR2: LGHNA and YSLEER. Between the trimmed V and J ends, which lost 1 base and 0 bases, there was a span of 16 bases.

This clone appeared a single time. Here the CDR3 reads CASSTGTGGYSNQPQHF. CDR3 DNA: TGTGCCAGTAGCACCGGGACAGGGGGATATAGCAATCAGCCCCAGCATTTT. The chain links TRBV19 to TRBJ1-5, with 11 bases fitting TRBD1. Looked up from germline, CDR1 is LNHDA and CDR2 is SQIVND (reference sequence). Trimming removed 6 bases from V and 0 bases from J; junction bases left unmatched: 7. This CDR3 contains 17 residues.

The chain joins TRBV30 to TRBJ1-4; no firm D call. The germline gives CDR1 GTSNPN, CDR2 SVGIG (reference sequence). V was pared by 4 bases and J by 3 bases, with 9 bases between. The CDR3 has 13 amino acids. The CDR3 reads CAWNPGSNEKLFF. The CDR3 nucleotides read TGTGCCTGGAACCCGGGATCTAATGAAAAACTGTTTTTT.

The rearrangement uses TRBV18 and TRBJ1-5, with TRBD1 identical over 9 bases. V trimming: 3 bases; J trimming: 4 bases; junction bases outside the gene matches: 7. Germline loops: CDR1 KGHSH, CDR2 LQKENI. The CDR3 covers 16 residues. For the CDR3, the DNA is TGTGCCAGCTCACCTGAGGACAGGGGAATAAATCAGCCCCAGCATTTT. This translates into CASSPEDRGINQPQHF.

V is TRBV2 and J is TRBJ1-4; 8 bases line up with TRBD1. The CDR3 contains 19 residues. Germline CDR1 SNHLY, CDR2 FYNNEI. V dropped 2 bases and J dropped 0; count of bases not matched to a gene: 11. CDR3 DNA: TGTGCCAGCAGTGAAATCGGTACAGGGGGGGCATCAACTAATGAAAAACTGTTTTTT. Amino acids: CASSEIGTGGASTNEKLFF.

This clone was seen once. V usage is TRBV10-3 and J usage is TRBJ1-6, with TRBD1 matching over 10 bases. This CDR3 has 16 amino acids. CDR1 is ENHRY and CDR2 is SYGVKD in the germline V gene. V shed 6 bases, J shed 4 bases, and the junction held 6 bases outside the gene matches. The CDR3 here is CAIRATGGGYNSPLHF. The CDR3 DNA reads TGTGCCATCAGAGCGACAGGGGGCGGATATAATTCACCCCTCCACTTT.

J is TRBJ1-2 and V is TRBV19; D not certain. The germline V gene has CDR1 LNHDA and CDR2 SQIVND (reference sequence). Trimming took 4 bases from V and 6 from J, leaving 6 bases between them. This CDR3 contains 11 residues. For the CDR3, the DNA is TGTGCCAGTAGTACTCGGGATGGCTACACCTTC. This codes for CASSTRDGYTF.

The chain employs TRBV4-3 and TRBJ2-3; D not certain. Per germline, CDR1 LGHNA and CDR2 YSLEER. Deletions cut 0 bases from V and 6 bases from J, with 13 bases between. The CDR3 contains 15 residues. The CDR3 coding sequence is TGCGCCAGCAGCCAAGACTCGAGCCCATTGGATACGCAGTATTTT. It codes for CASSQDSSPLDTQYF.

The chain carries TRBV27 and TRBJ1-6; D remains ambiguous. Germline V gene data show CDR1 as MNHEY and CDR2 as SMNVEV (reference sequence). Trimming took off 6 bases at V and 5 bases at J, with 11 bases between the two ends. The CDR3 runs 14 residues. This CDR3 reads CASSPRTDNSPLHF. The CDR3 bases are TGTGCCAGCAGCCCTAGGACCGATAATTCACCCCTCCACTTT.

The chain has TRBV19 and TRBJ1-2; 7 bases are shared with TRBD1. Losses at the gene ends were 5 bases for V and 4 bases for J; bases not matched to a gene: 10. The CDR3 length is 15 residues. CDR1 and CDR2 from the germline V gene are LNHDA and SQIVND (reference sequence). The CDR3 nucleotides read TGTGCCAGTAGTTTTCAAAGACAGGGCTTCTATGGCTACACCTTC. This gives the protein CASSFQRQGFYGYTF.

This clone was picked up one time. The chain joins TRBV6-1 to TRBJ1-2; D is ambiguous. V was pared by 1 base and J by 1 base, with 19 bases between. The CDR3 runs to 18 residues. Germline CDR1 and CDR2: MNHNS and SASEGT. CDR3 amino acids: CASSEGVPGVDNNYGYTF. CDR3 nucleotide sequence: TGTGCCAGCAGTGAAGGGGTGCCCGGGGTCGATAATAACTATGGCTACACCTTC.

This chain links TRBV19 with TRBJ1-5; weak D call: TRBD1 (5 bases). Germline V gene data show CDR1 as LNHDA and CDR2 as SQIVND (reference sequence). Trimming took 5 bases from V and 3 from J, leaving 14 bases between them. The CDR3 runs 15 residues. CDR3 coding DNA: TGTGCCAGTAGTGTCGGGGGGGGACTCAATCAGCCCCAGCATTTT. Its protein is CASSVGGGLNQPQHF. The whole variable domain, filled in from reference TRBV19 and TRBJ1-5, reads DGGITQSPKYLFRKEGQNVTLSCEQNLNHDAMYWYRQDPGQGLRLIYYSQIVNDFQKGDIAEGYSVSREKKESFPLTVTSAQKNPTAFYLCASSVGGGLNQPQHFGDGTRLSIL.

The chain has TRBV6-5 and TRBJ2-1, with TRBD1 as a possible D gene (6 bases). The CDR3 consists of 13 residues. The germline gives CDR1 MNHEY, CDR2 SVGAGI. V lost 6 bases, J lost 7 bases, and 13 bases lay in between. As DNA, the CDR3 is TGTGCCAGCAGATCACAGGGATTTAATGAGCAGTTCTTC. This translates into CASRSQGFNEQFF.

A remark on this clone: The sample carries other DNA sequences with the same CDR3. This chain uses TRBV29-1 with TRBJ2-5, with 9 bases aligning to TRBD2. This CDR3 spans 11 amino acids. With V trimmed by 7 bases and J by 5 bases, 2 bases remained unmatched. Germline-derived CDR1 and CDR2 are SQVTM and ANQGSEA. CDR3 bases: TGCAGCGCGCGGGGGGGCGAGACCCAGTACTTC. It translates to CSARGGETQYF.

This chain links TRBV18 with TRBJ2-7; no clear D. CDR3 length equals 11 residues. Germline V gene lookup returns CDR1 KGHSH and CDR2 LQKENI. The V end lost 6 bases, the J end lost 5 bases, and 8 bases lay between the germline ends. CDR3 DNA sequence: TGTGCCAGCTCCCCCTCGGACGAGCAGTACTTC. It specifies CASSPSDEQYF.

The chain has TRBV18 and TRBJ2-2; D might be TRBD1 or TRBD2, each matching 5 bases. CDR3 length: 16 amino acids. The germline V gene has CDR1 KGHSH and CDR2 LQKENI. V lost 1 base and J lost 0, with 9 bases in between. The CDR3 bases are TGTGCCAGCTCACCACGAGGGACCGCGAACACCGGGGAGCTGTTTTTT. Residues: CASSPRGTANTGELFF.

The CDR3 DNA reads TGTGCCACCAGCAGAGATCGGGGTACCTACGAGCAGTACTTC. This translates into CATSRDRGTYEQYF. The J gene is TRBJ2-7, the V gene TRBV15; a possible D gene is TRBD2 (5 bases). V was trimmed by 0 bases and J by 2 bases, leaving 8 bases between them. CDR3 length: 14 amino acids. CDR1 is LNHNV, CDR2 YYDKDF, per germline (reference sequence).

The chain recombines TRBV10-1 with TRBJ2-1, with 9 positions matching TRBD1. The CDR3 totals 13 residues. Germline CDR1 WNHNN, CDR2 SYGVQD (reference sequence). V shed 8 bases and J 7 bases; nucleotides not matched to a gene: 6. Written as DNA, the CDR3 is TGCGCCAGCCGGGACAGGGTCAAGAATGAGCAGTTCTTC. Translated: CASRDRVKNEQFF.

The V call is TRBV14, the J call TRBJ1-2, with 7 bases that match TRBD1. Germline CDR1 reads SGHDN; CDR2 reads FVKESK. V was clipped by 4 bases and J by 7 bases; unmatched bases: 6. The CDR3 is made up of 13 amino acids. The CDR3 reads CASSLNDRVGYTF. The CDR3 DNA follows: TGTGCCAGCAGCCTTAATGACAGGGTTGGCTACACCTTC.

The V and J genes are TRBV5-1 and TRBJ2-2; D is ambiguous. V was shortened by 0 bases and J by 4 bases, with 4 bases between the two germline ends. CDR1 SGHRS and CDR2 YFSETQ come from the germline V gene. The CDR3 length is 13 residues. The CDR3 DNA sequence: TGCGCCAGCAGCTTGGCCTCCACCGGGGAGCTGTTTTTT. Protein product: CASSLASTGELFF.

The chain carries TRBV30 and TRBJ1-1, with a possible D match to TRBD1 (6 bases). CDR1 GTSNPN and CDR2 SVGIG come from the germline V gene (reference sequence). With 2 bases removed from V and 2 bases from J, the gap between germline ends came to 24 bases. CDR3 length: 18 amino acids. Written as DNA, the CDR3 is TGTGCCTGGAGTTTAGGCCCGACAGGCTACAACTTAAACACTGAAGCTTTCTTT. This encodes CAWSLGPTGYNLNTEAFF.

V is TRBV11-3 and J is TRBJ1-3; D not resolved. V shed 5 bases and J shed 0 bases, with 8 bases lying between them. Germline V gene sequence: CDR1 SGHNT, CDR2 YENEEA. This CDR3 has 14 amino acids. The CDR3 protein is CASSQRSSGNTIYF. Written as DNA, the CDR3 is TGTGCCAGCAGCCAACGGAGCTCTGGAAACACCATATATTTT. Complete variable domain (other parts from reference TRBV11-3 and TRBJ1-3): EAGVVQSPRYKIIEKKQPVAFWCNPISGHNTLYWYLQNLGQGPELLIRYENEEAVDDSQLPKDRFSAERLKGVDSTLKIQPAELGDSAVYLCASSQRSSGNTIYFGEGSWLTVV.

The V gene is TRBV30, the J gene TRBJ1-5, with D perhaps matching TRBD1 (6 bases). The ends were cut back, 0 bases at V and 0 bases at J, with 15 bases in the middle. The CDR3 extends over 17 amino acids. CDR1 is GTSNPN, CDR2 SVGIG, per germline (reference sequence). DNA for the CDR3: TGTGCCTGGAGTGTAGTCCAGGGGAGCCTTAGCAATCAGCCCCAGCATTTT. It specifies CAWSVVQGSLSNQPQHF.

The V call is TRBV27, the J call TRBJ1-5; unclear D gene. The germline V gene has CDR1 MNHEY and CDR2 SMNVEV (reference sequence). There are 13 residues in the CDR3. V dropped 5 bases and J dropped 0 bases, with 5 bases sitting between them. This chain's CDR3 is CASSGNSNQPQHF. DNA of the CDR3: TGTGCCAGCAGTGGTAATAGCAATCAGCCCCAGCATTTT.

The V and J genes are TRBV5-1 and TRBJ1-2; the match to TRBD1 covers 7 bases. This CDR3 spans 16 amino acids. The V gene end was trimmed by 4 bases and the J gene end by 2 bases; junction bases not matched to a gene: 11. The V gene's germline CDR1 is SGHRS and CDR2 YFSETQ. In DNA, the CDR3 is TGCGCCAGCAGCCCGACCCCACAGGGGAGGAACTATGGCTACACCTTC. Amino acid sequence: CASSPTPQGRNYGYTF.